One sample yielded the 12 T cell receptor beta chains listed below, sequenced in a study of PD-1 blockade in mismatch repair-deficient tumors. The assay was immunoSEQ multiplex PCR, and TCRdb's table has in-frame clones only and misses some. The sample has 95,000 to 150,000 clones, roughly 86% seen once; the top ten hold approximately 12%. The material was peripheral blood, obtained 44 weeks after starting pembrolizumab. These receptors all come from an adult with mismatch repair-deficient cancer.

The chain employs TRBV10-3 and TRBJ1-1, with D possibly being TRBD1 (5 bases). Germline V CDR1 and CDR2: ENHRY, SYGVKD. The V end lost 10 bases, the J end lost 2 bases, and 8 bases lay between the germline ends. The length of the CDR3 is 11 residues. The CDR3 is CATRDNTEAFF. The CDR3 DNA sequence: TGTGCCACCAGGGATAACACTGAAGCTTTCTTT.

This clone has a single count. V is TRBV7-9 and J is TRBJ2-7, with D unclear. V was shortened by 6 bases and J by 4 bases, with 7 bases between the two germline ends. This CDR3 spans 11 amino acids. CDR1 and CDR2 (germline): SEHNR, FQNEAQ (reference sequence). The CDR3, as DNA: TGTGCCAGCAGTTCCGATTACGAGCAGTACTTC. Its translation is CASSSDYEQYF.

The V and J genes are TRBV4-3 and TRBJ2-5; D is uncertain. This CDR3 comprises 18 residues. V was cut by 0 bases and J by 1 base, with 18 bases left in between. Germline V gives CDR1 LGHNA, CDR2 YSLEER. This chain's CDR3 is CASSQDPPPSRFQETQYF. CDR3 nucleotide sequence: TGCGCCAGCAGCCAAGATCCCCCCCCGAGTCGATTCCAAGAGACCCAGTACTTC.

The sample holds a few counts of this clone. The chain recombines TRBV27 with TRBJ2-1; no clear D gene. Between the trimmed V and J ends, which lost 6 bases and 6 bases, there was a span of 12 bases. The germline CDR1 and CDR2 sequences are MNHEY and SMNVEV (reference sequence). The CDR3 is 13 amino acids. CDR3 protein: CASSPGFGNEQFF. The CDR3 DNA reads as TGTGCCAGCAGCCCTGGCTTCGGCAATGAGCAGTTCTTC.

This chain connects TRBV4-3 to TRBJ2-3, with TRBD2 matching 7 bases. V trimming: 0 bases; J trimming: 3 bases; junction bases outside the gene matches: 6. The CDR3 loop spans 16 amino acids. In germline, CDR1 is LGHNA, CDR2 YSLEER. The CDR3 DNA reads as TGCGCCAGCAGCCAAGATCGGGCTAGCGGAACAGATACGCAGTATTTT. Residues: CASSQDRASGTDTQYF.

This clone has just one count. The V and J genes are TRBV29-1 and TRBJ2-1; possibly TRBD2 for D (7 bases). With 0 bases removed from V and 3 bases from J, the gap between germline ends came to 12 bases. There are 15 residues in the CDR3. Germline assignment: CDR1 SQVTM and CDR2 ANQGSEA. CDR3 coding DNA: TGCAGCGTTGAAGAAGGGGGGGGCGGCTACAATGAGCAGTTCTTC. This gives the protein CSVEEGGGGYNEQFF.

CDR3 residues: CASRLGETQYF. In DNA form, the CDR3 reads TGTGCCAGCAGGCTAGGAGAGACCCAGTACTTC. The V call is TRBV2, the J call TRBJ2-5; D is unresolved. Germline lookup yields CDR1 SNHLY and CDR2 FYNNEI. The V end was cut by 6 bases, the J end by 4 bases, with 6 bases between. The CDR3 has 11 amino acids.

This clone was recorded only once. The junction shows a germline mismatch at one end, possibly a read error. CDR3 coding DNA: TGCGCCAGCAGCCAAGATGGGCTAGCGGGAGCCGGCGGGGAGCTGTTTTTT. Protein sequence: CASSQDGLAGAGGELFF. J is TRBJ2-2 and V is TRBV7-2, with 10 positions matching TRBD2. The germline CDR1 and CDR2 sequences are SGHTA and FQGNSA. This CDR3 contains 17 residues.

CDR3 loop: CASSLGGSQGTQYF. The CDR3 bases are TGCGCCAGCAGCTTGGGGGGGTCCCAGGGTACGCAGTATTTT. The chain joins TRBV5-1 to TRBJ2-3; D may match TRBD1 or TRBD2 (5 bases each). Trimming pared 0 bases from V and 8 bases from J, leaving 13 bases between. The CDR3 spans 14 residues. Germline CDR1 and CDR2: SGHRS and YFSETQ.

This rearrangement joins TRBV29-1 to TRBJ2-1; D assignment may be TRBD1 or TRBD2 (5 bases each). The germline V gene has CDR1 SQVTM and CDR2 ANQGSEA. V was trimmed by 2 bases and J by 15 bases, leaving 17 bases between them. The CDR3 is 12 amino acids. CDR3 loop: CSVESTGTPLFF. Written as DNA, the CDR3 is TGCAGCGTTGAATCGACCGGGACGCCTTTGTTCTTC.

This clone was seen only once. V is TRBV19 and J is TRBJ2-1; 8 nucleotides line up with TRBD2. The CDR3 sequence is 16 residues long. Unmatched junction bases numbered 8, after V lost 3 bases and J lost 4 bases. CDR1 and CDR2 (germline): LNHDA, SQIVND (reference sequence). The CDR3 sequence: CASSISDGRAYNEQFF. Here the CDR3 DNA reads TGTGCCAGTAGTATTAGTGACGGGAGGGCTTACAATGAGCAGTTCTTC.

This clone was detected only a few times. The rearrangement links TRBV6-4 to TRBJ2-1; a possible D gene is TRBD1 (6 bases). Per the germline V gene, CDR1 is MRHNA and CDR2 is SNTAGT. Trimming shortened V by 3 bases and J by 3 bases, and 9 bases separated the two germline ends. The CDR3 is 14 residues long. Here the CDR3 DNA reads TGTGCCAGCAGTGAACAGGGAGACTACAATGAGCAGTTCTTC. It yields the protein CASSEQGDYNEQFF.